This T cell receptor beta chain was captured in a study of CD8 T cells in Susac syndrome. Study-wide findings and caveats: The study's TCR sequencing and HLA analysis covered a relatively small number of individuals, and the study acknowledged this.

Trimming took off 5 bases at V and 0 bases at J, with 17 bases between the two ends. In germline, CDR1 is MNHEY, CDR2 SMNVEV (reference sequence). The CDR3 is made up of 16 amino acids. On this clonotype: Its antigen is unidentified.

Random hexamers were used to reverse transcribe about 0.5 to 1 ug of RNA. TCRdb re-called the immunoSEQ multiplex PCR reads through MiXCR, storing one row per CDR3 protein. Of hundreds of thousands of distinct CDR3 sequences listed, 95% were seen once; the top ten hold around 0.099%. This chain joins TRBV27 and TRBJ2-7; D tentatively reads TRBD1 or TRBD2 (6 bases each). This receptor was obtained from a human donor with multiple sclerosis. Sequencing input: CD4+ T cells from PBMCs. The chain's CDR3 is CASSPRRGASSYEQYF. The DNA of the CDR3 is TGTGCCAGCAGTCCTAGGAGGGGGGCAAGCTCCTACGAGCAGTACTTC.